A single sample gave rise to the 21 T cell receptor beta chains below, sequenced in a study of spatial heterogeneity in lung cancer. MiXCR was run by TCRdb on the 5' RACE reads, yielding one entry per CDR3 protein. The table shows about 48,000 distinct CDR3 sequences, with approximately 5% occurring only once. As for time point: sample taken at primary tumor resection. No cells were sorted before sequencing. The whole RNA sequenced was extracted from tumor, nontumor lung or frozen PBMC. The sample was PBMCs, taken at surgery. The receptors stem from a male donor with early-stage non-small cell lung cancer.

This clonotype was counted at least ten times. The genes are TRBV6-5 and TRBJ2-2; D is uncertain. Germline assignment: CDR1 MNHEY and CDR2 SVGAGI. CDR3 length equals 16 residues. Trimming cost V 7 bases and J 3 bases, with 18 bases left between them. CDR3: CASTGGGLLHTGELFF. CDR3 DNA sequence: TGTGCCAGCACCGGCGGCGGTCTCCTACACACCGGGGAGCTGTTTTTT.

This clonotype was detected many times. The rearrangement joins TRBV7-8 to TRBJ1-2, with TRBD1 matching 7 bases. Germline V lookup: CDR1 SGHVS, CDR2 FQNEAQ. The J segment lost 7 bases and the V segment lost 5 bases, leaving 7 bases of the junction unmatched. The CDR3 sequence is 13 residues long. CDR3 protein: CASSPTGFLGYTF. DNA for the CDR3: TGTGCCAGCAGCCCGACAGGGTTTCTTGGCTACACCTTC.

This clonotype was seen many times. This chain's CDR3 is CASSSLRRQINEQFF. The CDR3 bases are TGTGCCAGCAGCTCCCTAAGGAGACAGATCAATGAGCAGTTCTTC. V usage is TRBV11-2 and J usage is TRBJ2-1, with TRBD1 as a possible D gene (5 bases). Trimming left V 4 bases short and J 6 bases short, with 16 bases between. The CDR3 runs 15 residues. Germline CDR1 SGHAT, CDR2 FQNNGV.

A remark on this clonotype: One base away lies a much larger clone, so this may be a sequencing read error. The chain joins TRBV25-1 to TRBJ1-1; unclear D gene. CDR3 length: 11 amino acids. Per germline, CDR1 MGHDK and CDR2 SYGVNS. The CDR3 loop reads CARSDPTEAFF. The CDR3 DNA reads TGTGCCAGAAGTGACCCGACTGAAGCTTTCTTT. Full variable domain (rest looked up from reference TRBV25-1 and TRBJ1-1): EADIYQTPRYLVIGTGKKITLECSQTMGHDKMYWYQQDPGMELHLIHYSYGVNSTEKGDLSSESTVSRIRTEHFPLTLESARPSHTSQYLCARSDPTEAFFGQGTRLTVV.

At least ten counts were recorded for this clonotype. The rearrangement links TRBV11-2 to TRBJ2-3, with D possibly matching TRBD2 (5 bases). CDR3 size: 15 residues. Trimming removed 1 base from V and 4 bases from J, with 12 bases in between. The germline V gene encodes CDR1 SGHAT and CDR2 FQNNGV. CDR3 in amino acids: CASSLVTGIADTQYF. The CDR3 DNA follows: TGTGCCAGCAGCTTAGTGACCGGGATAGCAGATACGCAGTATTTT. Supplemented by reference TRBV11-2 and TRBJ2-3, the full variable domain reads EAGVAQSPRYKIIEKRQSVAFWCNPISGHATLYWYQQILGQGPKLLIQFQNNGVVDDSQLPKDRFSAERLKGVDSTLKIQPAKLEDSAVYLCASSLVTGIADTQYFGPGTRLTVL.

This clonotype was picked up many times. The CDR3 sequence is CASSLDGGGTGELFF. The CDR3 DNA follows: TGTGCCAGCAGCTTGGATGGGGGTGGCACCGGGGAGCTGTTTTTT. The chain links TRBV5-4 to TRBJ2-2, with D tentatively TRBD1 or TRBD2 (5 bases each). The CDR3 is 15 residues long. The germline V and J ends were trimmed by 0 bases and 4 bases, with 10 bases remaining between them. Germline CDR1 reads SGHNT; CDR2 reads YYREEE (reference sequence).

A few counts support this clonotype. The V and J genes are TRBV6-1 and TRBJ1-2; 7 bases line up with TRBD1. Losses at the gene ends were 5 bases for V and 0 bases for J; bases not matched to a gene: 6. CDR3 length equals 15 residues. Germline V CDR1 and CDR2: MNHNS, SASEGT. CDR3 nucleotide sequence: TGTGCCAGCAGTTTTTCGGGACAGACTAACTATGGCTACACCTTC. Translated: CASSFSGQTNYGYTF.

This clonotype was seen repeatedly, ten times or more. This CDR3 reads CASSRRRADTDTQYF. For the CDR3, the DNA is TGTGCCAGCAGTCGCCGCCGAGCGGACACAGATACGCAGTATTTT. The J gene is TRBJ2-3, the V gene TRBV6-1; D possibly corresponds to TRBD2 (5 bases). The V end lost 5 bases, the J end lost 2 bases, and 14 bases lay between the germline ends. Germline CDR1 reads MNHNS; CDR2 reads SASEGT. The CDR3 consists of 15 residues.

This clonotype occurred many times. V is TRBV7-2 and J is TRBJ1-1; D unclear. The germline V and J ends were trimmed by 4 bases and 1 base, with 7 bases remaining between them. CDR1 is SGHTA, CDR2 FQGNSA, per germline. The CDR3 totals 13 residues. The CDR3 spells CASSSQPNTEAFF. CDR3 DNA: TGTGCCAGCAGCTCCCAGCCGAACACTGAAGCTTTCTTT.

This clonotype was counted many times. V gene TRBV28 combines with J gene TRBJ2-7, with TRBD1 identical over 7 bases. The germline gives CDR1 MDHEN, CDR2 SYDVKM. The V segment lost 5 bases and the J segment 2 bases; nucleotides outside the gene matches: 6. The CDR3 has 14 residues. CDR3 sequence: CASSGQEVPYEQYF. CDR3 DNA: TGTGCCAGCAGTGGACAGGAGGTTCCCTACGAGCAGTACTTC.

This clonotype came up many times. The chain has TRBV9 and TRBJ2-1, with 10 positions matching TRBD2. Trimming at V came to 0 bases and at J to 9 bases, leaving 9 bases not matched to a gene. The germline V gene encodes CDR1 SGDLS and CDR2 YYNGEE. The CDR3 is 16 residues long. CDR3 in amino acids: CASSVGLASGSSEQFF. The DNA of the CDR3 is TGTGCCAGCAGCGTAGGGTTGGCTAGCGGGAGTAGTGAGCAGTTCTTC.

This clonotype was recorded at least ten times. The rearrangement links TRBV7-9 to TRBJ2-2; D may be TRBD2 (5 bases). This CDR3 spans 18 amino acids. Germline CDR1 SEHNR, CDR2 FQNEAQ (reference sequence). The germline V and J ends were trimmed by 1 base and 7 bases, with 22 bases remaining between them. CDR3 amino acids: CASSLETGLRLADGELFF. Here the CDR3 DNA reads TGTGCCAGCAGCTTAGAGACGGGGTTGCGGCTGGCGGACGGGGAGCTGTTTTTT.

CDR3 sequence (DNA): TGTGCCAGCAGCTTGGAATTGGGATTCGCTGAAGCTTTCTTT. It encodes CASSLELGFAEAFF. The chain couples TRBV5-8 to TRBJ1-1; D is unresolved. The CDR3 consists of 14 residues. V dropped 0 bases and J dropped 6 bases, with 12 bases sitting between them. CDR1 SGHTS and CDR2 YDEGEE come from the germline V gene.

In this sample, this clonotype turned up many times. The J gene is TRBJ2-3, the V gene TRBV25-1, with 8 positions matching TRBD1. Germline V gene lookup returns CDR1 MGHDK and CDR2 SYGVNS. Trimming cost V 7 bases and J 3 bases; bases outside gene matches: 6. The CDR3 has 14 residues. The CDR3 region is CASNDRGRTDTQYF. In DNA form, the CDR3 reads TGTGCCAGCAACGACAGGGGTAGAACAGATACGCAGTATTTT.

The V call is TRBV29-1, the J call TRBJ2-1; 8 bases fit TRBD2. Germline CDR1 reads SQVTM; CDR2 reads ANQGSEA. The V and J ends lost 7 bases and 5 bases, in that order; junction bases with no gene match: 10. The CDR3 is made up of 14 amino acids. CDR3 bases: TGCAGCGCACCAGGGCTAGCGGGTCACAATGAGCAGTTCTTC. Translating gives CSAPGLAGHNEQFF.

This clonotype was counted a few times. This rearrangement joins TRBV14 to TRBJ1-1; D gene ambiguous. V dropped 2 bases and J dropped 3 bases, with 13 bases sitting between them. The length of the CDR3 is 15 residues. Germline V CDR1 and CDR2: SGHDN, FVKESK. The CDR3 bases are TGTGCCAGCAGCCAATATGCAGGAGGTTACACTGAAGCTTTCTTT. As protein: CASSQYAGGYTEAFF.

This clonotype was recorded at least ten times. This sequence joins TRBV4-3 and TRBJ2-2, with no clear D. This CDR3 spans 13 amino acids. The V end was cut by 1 base, the J end by 5 bases, with 5 bases between. CDR1 is LGHNA and CDR2 is YSLEER in the germline V gene. The CDR3 spells CASSQAGTGELFF. CDR3 in DNA: TGCGCCAGCAGCCAAGCCGGGACCGGGGAGCTGTTTTTT.

This clonotype showed up many times. The chain recombines TRBV10-3 with TRBJ2-5; TRBD1 aligns across 8 bases. V lost 9 bases, J lost 2 bases, and 11 bases stayed unmatched. From germline, CDR1 is ENHRY and CDR2 SYGVKD. This CDR3 has 15 residues. The CDR3, as DNA: TGTGCCATTTCCCTTGGACAGGGTGAGCAAGAGACCCAGTACTTC. Protein product: CAISLGQGEQETQYF.

This chain links TRBV7-2 with TRBJ1-2, with unresolved D. The CDR3 sequence is 16 residues long. V was cut by 1 base and J by 4 bases, with 16 bases left in between. CDR1 and CDR2 (germline): SGHTA, FQGNSA. The CDR3 DNA reads TGTGCCAGCAGCTTAGAGTTTTCTACGGGCCTCTATGGCTACACCTTC. Amino acids: CASSLEFSTGLYGYTF.

This clonotype was observed a few times. This chain links TRBV6-2 or TRBV6-3 with TRBJ2-7, with 11 nucleotides matching TRBD2. The junction had 11 bases not matched to a gene; V was cut back by 6 bases and J by 7 bases. This CDR3 has 15 residues. The germline CDR1 and CDR2 sequences are MNHEY and SVGEGT. The CDR3 loop reads CASRPGLAGRGEQYF. DNA for the CDR3: TGTGCCAGCAGGCCCGGACTAGCGGGCCGAGGGGAGCAGTACTTC.

Many counts were recorded for this clonotype. The V call is TRBV4-2, the J call TRBJ2-1; D perhaps matches TRBD1 (5 bases). The CDR3 extends over 14 amino acids. Trimming shortened V by 0 bases and J by 7 bases, and 10 bases separated the two germline ends. Germline V lookup: CDR1 LGHNA, CDR2 YNFKEQ. The CDR3 reads CASSQDGARNEQFF. DNA of the CDR3: TGTGCCAGCAGCCAAGATGGGGCTAGAAATGAGCAGTTCTTC.